The rows below give T cell receptor beta chains drawn from one sample of a study of cytomegalovirus exposure and HLA in healthy donors. Only in-frame clones appear in the TCRdb table, and some are missing; sequencing was by immunoSEQ multiplex PCR. The top ten clones hold 30% of a sample with some 130,000 clones, roughly 79% of them seen once. Sample: PBMCs. The receptors derive from a young man in good health and CMV-seropositive. The CDR3 runs from the conserved cysteine through the conserved F or W. A D gene is named only where the DNA matches it firmly. Expanded clones get a size class; other rows say once, few or many, or leave the size out.

DNA	CDR3	D	V	size	J
TGTGCCAGCACCGCACTGCGACAGGGAAGAGTGGATGGCTACACCTTC	CASTALRQGRVDGYTF	TRBD1	TRBV13	many	TRBJ1-2
TGTGCCAGCTCACAAGGGACTAGCGAGGATACGCAGTATTTT	CASSQGTSEDTQYF	TRBD2	TRBV18	-	TRBJ2-3
TGTGCCAGCAGCTTATTTTCGGGACAGGGGCTCGGAGGCTACACCTTC	CASSLFSGQGLGGYTF	TRBD1	TRBV7-3	-	TRBJ1-2
TGTGCCAGCAGCCATAGACATTCTGGGGCCAACGTCCTGACTTTC	CASSHRHSGANVLTF	-	TRBV5-6	-	TRBJ2-6
TGTGCCAGTAGTATCAGCCCACAGGGGATTTTAGGGAATGAGCAGTTCTTC	CASSISPQGILGNEQFF	TRBD1	TRBV19	-	TRBJ2-1
TGTGCCAGTAGCCCGGGACAGGGATATGTGCAGTACTTC	CASSPGQGYVQYF	TRBD1	TRBV19	-	TRBJ2-7
TGTGCCAGCTCACACCCGACAGGGGGAAGCTCTGGAAACACCATATATTTT	CASSHPTGGSSGNTIYF	TRBD1	TRBV18	-	TRBJ1-3
TGTGCCACCACCGGGACAACCTACGAGCAGTACTTC	CATTGTTYEQYF	-	TRBV7-9	medium-sized	TRBJ2-7
TGTGCCTGTCGTGGGACTAGCGGCTCCTACGAGCAGTACTTC	CACRGTSGSYEQYF	TRBD2	TRBV27	-	TRBJ2-7
TGTGCCACCCGGGACAGTGGGGCTAGCAATCAGCCCCAGCATTTT	CATRDSGASNQPQHF	TRBD1	TRBV6-5	once	TRBJ1-5
TGTGCCAGCAGCTTGCCTAGCGAGGGGACCCAGTACTTC	CASSLPSEGTQYF	-	TRBV11-2	-	TRBJ2-5
TGCAGTGCGGCTGGCTATGGCTACACCTTC	CSAAGYGYTF	-	TRBV20-1	-	TRBJ1-2
TGCGCCAGCAGACCTAGACTAGCGGGAGGGCTCAATGAGCAGTTCTTC	CASRPRLAGGLNEQFF	TRBD2	TRBV10-2	-	TRBJ2-1
TGTGCCAGCTCAAGCCCCGGGGAGCTGTTTTTT	CASSSPGELFF	-	TRBV18	-	TRBJ2-2
TGTGCCAGCAGTGGTTACAGGGGGCATACTGAAGCTTTCTTT	CASSGYRGHTEAFF	TRBD1	TRBV2	once	TRBJ1-1
TGTGCCAGCAGCGGAAGATCCGAAGGGGATAACTATGGCTACACCTTC	CASSGRSEGDNYGYTF	-	TRBV4-2	few	TRBJ1-2
TGTGCCAGCAGTGAAATAGGACTAGCGGGAGTCTTAGAGCAGTACTTC	CASSEIGLAGVLEQYF	TRBD2	TRBV6-1	-	TRBJ2-7
TGTGCCAGCAGTGTAGAGGGGAACACTGAAGCTTTCTTT	CASSVEGNTEAFF	-	TRBV6-4	many	TRBJ1-1
TGTGCCAGCAGTTTACCGGGACTAGGACCTGAGCAGTTCTTC	CASSLPGLGPEQFF	TRBD2	TRBV9	-	TRBJ2-1
TGTGCCAGCAGCCAAGTTTTGGGCCCAAGGCCCTACGAGCAGTACTTC	CASSQVLGPRPYEQYF	-	TRBV14	-	TRBJ2-7
TGTGCCAGCAGCTTGGGGGGCGCAGGAGGCTACACCTTC	CASSLGGAGGYTF	-	TRBV5-4	-	TRBJ1-2
TGTGCCAGCAGAAAGGGGGGGACAGAGACCCAGTACTTC	CASRKGGTETQYF	-	TRBV6-5	-	TRBJ2-5
TGTGCCAGCAGTGAAACCGGGACTAGCAGAGCCACAGATACGCAGTATTTT	CASSETGTSRATDTQYF	TRBD2	TRBV25-1	-	TRBJ2-3
TGTGCCAGCAGCCGGGAAGGAATCGAGACCCAGTACTTC	CASSREGIETQYF	-	TRBV7-9	-	TRBJ2-5
TGTGCCAGCAGCCAGGTCCGGGACAGCTACGAGCAGTACTTC	CASSQVRDSYEQYF	TRBD1	TRBV9	-	TRBJ2-7
TGCGCCAGCAGCCAACCGATGGGAGGGCAGTACTTC	CASSQPMGGQYF	-	TRBV4-1	-	TRBJ2-7
TGTGCCTGGGTCAGGGTGGCTGGAAACACCATATATTTT	CAWVRVAGNTIYF	-	TRBV30	once	TRBJ1-3
TGTGCCAGCAGCTCCGAAGGGGGAGAGGGGAGGGTGTACTATGGCTACACCTTC	CASSSEGGEGRVYYGYTF	-	TRBV7-2	-	TRBJ1-2
TGTGCCAGCAGTTGGTGGTGGCAGGGCGACACTGAAGCTTTCTTT	CASSWWWQGDTEAFF	-	TRBV25-1	-	TRBJ1-1